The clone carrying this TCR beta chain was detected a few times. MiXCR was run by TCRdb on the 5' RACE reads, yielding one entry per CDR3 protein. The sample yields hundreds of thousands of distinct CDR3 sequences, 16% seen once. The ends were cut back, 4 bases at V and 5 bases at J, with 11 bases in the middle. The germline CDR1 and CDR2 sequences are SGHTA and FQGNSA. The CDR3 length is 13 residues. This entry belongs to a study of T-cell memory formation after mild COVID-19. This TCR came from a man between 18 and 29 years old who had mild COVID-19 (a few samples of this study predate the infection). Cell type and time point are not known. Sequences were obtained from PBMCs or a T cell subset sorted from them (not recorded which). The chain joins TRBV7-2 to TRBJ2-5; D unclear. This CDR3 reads CASSSSSVETQYF. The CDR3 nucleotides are TGTGCCAGCAGCTCCTCCAGCGTGGAGACCCAGTACTTC.